This record concerns one T cell receptor beta chain sequence. The germline CDR1 and CDR2 sequences are SGHRS and YFSETQ. V shed 3 bases and J 3 bases; nucleotides not matched to a gene: 4. This CDR3 is 14 amino acids long. This entry comes from a study of blood T cell repertoires in COVID-19. Study as a whole: Collection of acute and convalescent COVID-19 samples took place in the United States, Italy and Spain.

TCRdb's copy holds only in-frame clones and misses some; the assay was immunoSEQ multiplex PCR. Among 220,000 or so clones listed, about 90% were seen once. Contact with a PCR-confirmed or clinician-diagnosed COVID-19 case occurred within 2 weeks of entry. The J gene is TRBJ2-7, the V gene TRBV5-1, with TRBD2 identical over 9 bases. Sequencing used PBMCs or T cells enriched from blood (not recorded which). The receptor's source is a man aged 30-40 years who had been exposed to COVID-19. CDR3 residues: CASSSSGGFYEQYF. CDR3 DNA: TGCGCCAGCAGCTCGAGCGGGGGGTTCTACGAGCAGTACTTC.